The source of this T cell receptor beta chain is a study of cytomegalovirus exposure and HLA in healthy donors. Whole-study context: An early data release held around 80 million unique TCRs from HLA-typed donors. Genotyping of more than 300 donors showed that 80% to 90% belonged to the Caucasian-associated ancestry cluster.

Study-wide results and caveats: On later analysis, the bulk of CMV-associated TCR beta chains appeared to be HLA-restricted. In a later analysis, at a false discovery rate of 0.05, 16,951 TCR beta sequences were associated with HLA alleles.

The PCR contained 60 Vbeta and 13 Jbeta primers. Assay: immunoSEQ multiplex PCR; the TCRdb copy retains only in-frame clones and omits some. Here the sample spans about 150,000 clones, around 79% being singletons. The CDR3 spans 14 residues. Germline V gene lookup returns CDR1 SGHRS and CDR2 YFSETQ. The junction had 5 bases not matched to a gene; V was cut back by 0 bases and J by 8 bases. Details on this clone: The antigen remains unidentified.

The gene calls are TRBV5-1 and TRBJ2-1, with TRBD2 matching 7 bases. The receptor comes from a human donor in good health. The sequenced sample consisted of PBMCs. The CDR3 bases are TGCGCCAGCAGCTTGGCCGCCCGGGGGGATGAGCAGTTCTTC. Its translation is CASSLAARGDEQFF.